The rows below give T cell receptor beta chains drawn from one sample of a study of T-cell reconstitution after alpha-beta-depleted transplantation in children. TCRdb processed the PCR reads anew with MiXCR; each CDR3 protein has one entry. The sample yields approximately 500,000 distinct CDR3 sequences, approximately 30% seen once. Sequenced material: PBMCs, taken before TCRalphabeta/CD19-depleted stem cell transplant. These receptor sequences come from a boy younger than two with Wiskott-Aldrich syndrome, due to receive a stem cell transplant. The CDR3 runs from the conserved cysteine through the conserved F or W. The order of the fields is J gene, D gene, clone size, V gene, CDR3 protein, CDR3 DNA. The D gene is left open where the match is weak. Clone size is stated in some rows and not others, as once, few, many or a class when expanded.

TRBJ1-2,.,.,TRBV3-1,CASSQGDNYGYTF,TGTGCCAGCAGCCAAGGGGATAACTATGGCTACACCTTC
TRBJ1-1,.,.,TRBV27,CASSQSASRGEAFF,TGTGCCAGCAGCCAGAGCGCCTCTAGAGGTGAAGCTTTCTTT
TRBJ2-1,TRBD2,few,TRBV5-1,CASSLRGSWNEQFF,TGCGCCAGCAGCTTACGCGGGAGTTGGAATGAGCAGTTCTTC
TRBJ2-3,TRBD2,.,TRBV20-1,CCARGTGTASGRDTQYF,TGCTGTGCTAGAGGGACGGGGACAGCTAGCGGGAGAGATACGCAGTATTTT
TRBJ2-1,TRBD2,few,TRBV20-1,CSARDPTSGQFF,TGCAGTGCTAGAGATCCGACTAGCGGGCAGTTCTTC
TRBJ1-6,.,few,TRBV5-1,CASSLEPGNSPLHF,TGCGCCAGCAGCTTGGAGCCAGGAAATTCACCCCTCCACTTT
TRBJ1-2,.,.,TRBV6-1,CASRQPLNYGYTF,TGTGCCAGCAGACAGCCCCTAAACTATGGCTACACCTTC
TRBJ2-5,TRBD2,few,TRBV4-1,CASSLGLAGWETQYF,TGCGCCAGCAGCCTGGGACTAGCGGGATGGGAGACCCAGTACTTC
TRBJ2-7,.,few,TRBV3-1,CASTRSKGGASEQYF,TGTGCCAGCACCCGAAGCAAGGGGGGCGCATCCGAGCAGTACTTC
TRBJ2-1,.,.,TRBV6-1,CASKMSGSNEQFF,TGTGCCAGCAAAATGTCGGGGTCCAATGAGCAGTTCTTC
TRBJ2-7,.,.,TRBV30,CAWSGDLLGQYF,TGTGCCTGGAGCGGGGACCTCCTGGGGCAGTACTTC
TRBJ2-3,.,.,TRBV12-3/TRBV12-4,CASSYTGPNPQYF,TGTGCCAGCAGTTATACCGGGCCCAACCCGCAGTATTTT
TRBJ2-5,.,.,TRBV29-1,CSVEFSSFGETQYF,TGCAGCGTTGAGTTTTCCTCCTTTGGAGAGACCCAGTACTTC
TRBJ1-1,.,.,TRBV20-1,CSARDFEIRAEAFF,TGCAGTGCTAGAGATTTTGAGATTCGCGCTGAAGCTTTCTTT
TRBJ1-1,.,.,TRBV12-3/TRBV12-4,CASSSHYRDTEAFF,TGTGCCAGCAGTTCTCATTACAGAGACACTGAAGCTTTCTTT
TRBJ2-2,TRBD1,.,TRBV10-3,CAISDPGQSQTGELFF,TGTGCCATCAGTGACCCGGGACAGTCGCAAACCGGGGAGCTGTTTTTT
TRBJ2-3,.,.,TRBV28,CASSFDPDTQYF,TGTGCCAGCAGTTTTGACCCAGATACGCAGTATTTT
TRBJ2-5,.,.,TRBV5-1,CASSLGRTRSQETQYF,TGCGCCAGCAGCTTAGGGAGAACTAGGTCCCAAGAGACCCAGTACTTC
TRBJ2-5,TRBD2,few,TRBV20-1,CSAGGLGRQETQYF,TGCAGTGCGGGGGGACTAGGGAGGCAAGAGACCCAGTACTTC